This passage covers 14 T cell receptor beta chains from one sample sequenced in a study of vaccination effects on CD4 cells after COVID-19. The repertoire was sequenced with immunoSEQ multiplex PCR; TCRdb's copy has only in-frame clones and lacks some. Here the sample spans around 30,000 clones, over 65% being singletons. No antigen has been identified for these receptors. Using viral peptide pools, the ViraFEST assay grew out antigen-specific CD4+ T cells prior to sequencing. Subsequent to a culture period of nine to ten days, CD4+ T cells were isolated. Participants were given two doses of BNT162b2 or mRNA-1273 vaccine. The sample here was CD4+ T cells from PBMCs cultured with HCoV-NL63 spike peptides, taken after COVID-19 vaccination. The receptors originated from a human donor who received a COVID-19 vaccine.

V usage is TRBV14 and J usage is TRBJ1-2; D ambiguous. The CDR3 sequence is 13 residues long. The germline V gene encodes CDR1 SGHDN and CDR2 FVKESK. Trimming removed 1 base at V and 4 bases at J, with 7 bases between. CDR3 sequence: CASSQGFAYGYTF. The CDR3 DNA reads TGTGCCAGCAGCCAAGGATTCGCCTATGGCTACACCTTC.

This clone was counted only a few times. The V gene is TRBV3-1 (or the pseudogene TRBV3-2), the J gene TRBJ2-7; TRBD1 matches 7 bases. The germline V gene has CDR1 LGHDT and CDR2 YNNKEL (reference sequence). There are 15 residues in the CDR3. V gave up 1 base and J gave up 4 bases; unmatched junction bases: 7. CDR3: CASSQGGQAMYEQYF. For the CDR3, the DNA is TGTGCCAGCAGCCAAGGAGGACAGGCCATGTACGAGCAGTACTTC.

This clone appeared a few times. The chain recombines TRBV7-6 with TRBJ2-3; 8 bases are shared with TRBD1. The CDR3 totals 15 residues. The germline CDR1 and CDR2 sequences are SGHVS and FNYEAQ. Trimming took 2 bases from V and 4 from J; bases not matched to a gene: 5. DNA for the CDR3: TGTGCCAGCAGCTTATCGGCAGGGGGCCCAGATACGCAGTATTTT. It specifies CASSLSAGGPDTQYF.

The rearrangement links TRBV7-9 to TRBJ2-7; 7 nucleotides align to TRBD2. This CDR3 has 15 residues. CDR1 SEHNR and CDR2 FQNEAQ come from the germline V gene (reference sequence). J was trimmed by 2 bases and V by 2 bases; bases with no gene match: 6. As DNA, the CDR3 is TGTGCCAGCAGCTTATCGGCTAGCGGAGCCTACGAGCAGTACTTC. Protein sequence: CASSLSASGAYEQYF.

The rearrangement links TRBV6-5 to TRBJ2-7; the match to TRBD1 covers 7 bases. The germline CDR1 and CDR2 sequences are MNHEY and SVGAGI. Trimming cost V 6 bases and J 3 bases; bases outside gene matches: 11. This CDR3 region has 15 residues. As DNA, the CDR3 is TGTGCCAGCAGCCACTACGGGACAGCAGACTACGAGCAGTACTTC. Protein: CASSHYGTADYEQYF.

V and J are TRBV6-5 and TRBJ1-2, with D unclear. The CDR3 runs to 13 residues. Trimming took 8 bases from V and 6 from J, leaving 16 bases between them. The V gene's germline CDR1 is MNHEY and CDR2 SVGAGI. The CDR3 DNA is TGTGCCAGCTCTTCCCGAGGGCGGAATGGCTACACCTTC. This translates into CASSSRGRNGYTF.

CDR3 DNA sequence: TGTGCCAGCGTAGGACAGGGGCGTAACACTGAAGCTTTCTTT. Translated: CASVGQGRNTEAFF. The V call is TRBV19, the J call TRBJ1-1; 9 nucleotides match TRBD1. Germline CDR1 is LNHDA and CDR2 is SQIVND (reference sequence). The J segment lost 2 bases and the V segment lost 9 bases, leaving 7 bases of the junction unmatched. The CDR3 sequence is 14 residues long.

This clone was counted only a few times. This chain links TRBV2 with TRBJ2-2; D gene unclear. Germline V lookup: CDR1 SNHLY, CDR2 FYNNEI. V was shortened by 5 bases and J by 5 bases, with 9 bases between the two germline ends. The CDR3 contains 13 residues. CDR3 protein: CASSYVVTGELFF. DNA of the CDR3: TGTGCCAGCAGTTATGTGGTAACCGGGGAGCTGTTTTTT.

J is TRBJ2-3 and V is TRBV9; 12 positions agree with TRBD2. The ends lost 1 base at V and 4 bases at J; junction bases unmatched: 4. Germline CDR1 reads SGDLS; CDR2 reads YYNGEE. The CDR3 has 16 residues. CDR3 in amino acids: CASSVRTSGTSDTQYF. In DNA, the CDR3 is TGTGCCAGCAGCGTAAGGACTAGCGGGACGTCAGATACGCAGTATTTT.

This rearrangement joins TRBV5-1 to TRBJ1-1; tentatively, D is TRBD1 (5 bases). Per the germline V gene, CDR1 is SGHRS and CDR2 is YFSETQ. CDR3 length: 18 residues. Trimming took off 4 bases at V and 1 base at J, with 23 bases between the two ends. The CDR3 here is CASSTQIRVRDGNTEAFF. In nucleotides, the CDR3 is TGCGCCAGCAGCACCCAGATCAGGGTAAGGGACGGGAACACTGAAGCTTTCTTT.

This clone has a handful of counts. The chain employs TRBV5-8 and TRBJ2-2; a possible D gene is TRBD1 (6 bases). V was shortened by 0 bases and J by 5 bases, with 20 bases between the two germline ends. Germline V gene sequence: CDR1 SGHTS, CDR2 YDEGEE. There are 18 residues in the CDR3. Here the CDR3 reads CASSLVYTGRGWTGELFF. CDR3 DNA sequence: TGTGCCAGCAGCTTGGTCTATACAGGGAGAGGATGGACCGGGGAGCTGTTTTTT.

J is TRBJ2-7 and V is TRBV25-1; D may be TRBD1 or TRBD2 (6 bases each). V was shortened by 2 bases and J by 0 bases, with 11 bases between the two germline ends. CDR1 is MGHDK and CDR2 is SYGVNS in the germline V gene. The CDR3 length is 15 residues. The chain's CDR3 is CASSEPGANSYEQYF. CDR3 DNA: TGTGCCAGCAGTGAACCGGGGGCGAACTCCTACGAGCAGTACTTC.

This rearrangement joins TRBV7-6 to TRBJ2-2; 10 nucleotides match TRBD2. The germline CDR1 and CDR2 sequences are SGHVS and FNYEAQ. This CDR3 region has 16 residues. Trimming took 4 bases from V and 6 from J; bases not matched to a gene: 8. Here the CDR3 reads CASSSRSGREPGELFF. CDR3 nucleotides: TGTGCCAGCAGCTCGAGAAGCGGGAGGGAGCCCGGGGAGCTGTTTTTT.

This chain links TRBV19 with TRBJ1-1; D is ambiguous. V was pared by 4 bases and J by 6 bases, with 12 bases between. Germline CDR1 and CDR2: LNHDA and SQIVND (reference sequence). This CDR3 is 13 amino acids long. CDR3 DNA: TGTGCCAGTAGTAATAGGATGGGAGCTGAAGCTTTCTTT. It encodes CASSNRMGAEAFF.